This TCR beta chain was sequenced for a study of shared clonotypes between healthy human individuals. For the study at large: Donor composition was a couple of women and three men, aged 18 to 49.

In the original workflow: Junction-only sequences without quality scores came from ImmunoSEQ, so filtering differed. Method: immunoSEQ multiplex PCR; TCRdb's copy keeps in-frame clones and lacks some. V, J and clone size are those of that table, while D and trimming were read from the DNA. The sample carries 2 million to 2.5 million clones, approximately 94% recorded once. J was trimmed by 0 bases and V by 0 bases; bases with no gene match: 8. The CDR3 is 18 amino acids. Germline V CDR1 and CDR2: LGHNA, YSLEER. The clonotype originates from a man younger than 35 in good health. The sample consisted of naive CD4+ T cells sorted from blood. Subset indicated: CD45RA+ positively selected. This chain connects TRBV4-3 to TRBJ2-3; 8 positions match TRBD2. CDR3 in DNA: TGCGCCAGCAGCCAAGATTTTTTACTAGCGGCCAGCACAGATACGCAGTATTTT. Its translation: CASSQDFLLAASTDTQYF.